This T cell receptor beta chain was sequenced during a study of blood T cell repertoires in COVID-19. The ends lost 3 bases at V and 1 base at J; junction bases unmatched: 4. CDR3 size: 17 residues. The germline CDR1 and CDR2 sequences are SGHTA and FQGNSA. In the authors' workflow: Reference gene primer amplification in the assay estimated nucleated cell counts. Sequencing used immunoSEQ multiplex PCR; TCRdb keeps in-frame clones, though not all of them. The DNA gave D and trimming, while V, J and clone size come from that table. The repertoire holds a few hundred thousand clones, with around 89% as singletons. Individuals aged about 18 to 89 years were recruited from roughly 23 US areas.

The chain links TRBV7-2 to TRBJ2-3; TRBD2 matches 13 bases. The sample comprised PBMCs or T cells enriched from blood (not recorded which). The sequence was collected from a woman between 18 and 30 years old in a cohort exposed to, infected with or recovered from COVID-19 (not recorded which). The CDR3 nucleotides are TGTGCCAGCAGCTTGACTAGCGGGGGGAGAGGCACAGATACGCAGTATTTT. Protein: CASSLTSGGRGTDTQYF.